The T cell receptor (beta chain) described here comes from a study of cytomegalovirus exposure and HLA in healthy donors. Study results and caveats: Later analysis found that TCR beta chains associated with HLA were more clonally expanded than other, equally common chains. Association of 16,951 TCR beta sequences with HLA alleles was found at 0.05 false discovery rate in a later analysis.

Primers: 60 Vbeta forward and 13 Jbeta reverse. Here immunoSEQ multiplex PCR was the method, and the copy in TCRdb shows in-frame clones only, minus some. The sample has almost 65,000 clones, around four fifths seen once; the top ten hold approximately 4.7%. In regard to this clone: Its specificity is not known.

This CDR3 is 15 amino acids long. With 6 bases removed from V and 3 bases from J, the gap between germline ends came to 18 bases. Germline V gene sequence: CDR1 MNHNS, CDR2 SASEGT. The clonotype comes from a male donor in good health and CMV-seropositive. The specimen sequenced was PBMCs. The chain is built from TRBV6-1 and TRBJ2-7; D possibly corresponds to TRBD1 (6 bases). The CDR3 here is CASRSGNRVIYEQYF. DNA of the CDR3: TGTGCCAGCAGATCCGGGAACAGGGTAATCTACGAGCAGTACTTC.